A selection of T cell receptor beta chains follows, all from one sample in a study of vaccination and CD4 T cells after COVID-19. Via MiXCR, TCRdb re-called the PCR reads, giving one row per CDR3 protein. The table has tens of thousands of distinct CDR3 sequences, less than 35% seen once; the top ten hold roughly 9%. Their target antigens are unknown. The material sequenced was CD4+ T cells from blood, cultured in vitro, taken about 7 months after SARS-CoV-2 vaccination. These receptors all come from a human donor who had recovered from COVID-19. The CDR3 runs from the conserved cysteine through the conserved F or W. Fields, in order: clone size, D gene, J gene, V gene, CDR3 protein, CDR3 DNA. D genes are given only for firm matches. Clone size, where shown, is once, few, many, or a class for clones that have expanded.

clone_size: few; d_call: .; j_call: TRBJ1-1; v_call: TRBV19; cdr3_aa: CASTPLGQNTEAFF; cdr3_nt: TGTGCCAGTACCCCTCTGGGGCAGAACACTGAAGCTTTCTTT
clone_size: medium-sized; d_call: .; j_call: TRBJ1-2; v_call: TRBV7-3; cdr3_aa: CASSLGRGYGYTF; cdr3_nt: TGTGCCAGCAGCCTGGGACGGGGCTATGGCTACACCTTC
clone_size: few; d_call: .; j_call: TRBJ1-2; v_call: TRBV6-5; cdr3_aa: CASSYSFPVQSYGYTF; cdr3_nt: TGTGCCAGCAGTTACTCTTTCCCCGTACAGAGCTATGGCTACACCTTC
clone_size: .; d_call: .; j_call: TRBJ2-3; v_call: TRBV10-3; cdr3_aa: CAISAGDSTDTQYF; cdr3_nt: TGTGCCATCAGTGCAGGGGACAGCACAGATACGCAGTATTTT
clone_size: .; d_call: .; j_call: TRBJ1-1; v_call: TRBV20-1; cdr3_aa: CSASYPGGTEAFF; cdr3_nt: TGCAGTGCTAGCTACCCCGGAGGGACTGAAGCTTTCTTT
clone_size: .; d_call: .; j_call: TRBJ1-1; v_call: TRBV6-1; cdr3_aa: CASRSGDSRTEAFF; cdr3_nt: TGTGCCAGCAGGTCGGGGGATTCGAGGACTGAAGCTTTCTTT
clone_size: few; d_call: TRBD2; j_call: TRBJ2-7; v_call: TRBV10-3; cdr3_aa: CAISLRGEGEQYF; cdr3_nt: TGTGCCATCAGTCTCCGGGGGGAGGGCGAGCAGTACTTC
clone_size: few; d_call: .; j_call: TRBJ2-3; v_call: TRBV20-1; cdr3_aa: CSAPWGTDTQYF; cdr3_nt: TGCAGTGCTCCTTGGGGGACAGATACGCAGTATTTT
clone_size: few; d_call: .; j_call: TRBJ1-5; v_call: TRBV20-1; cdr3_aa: CSAREFSRGSSNQPQHF; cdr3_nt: TGCAGTGCTAGAGAATTTAGTAGGGGGAGTAGCAATCAGCCCCAGCATTTT
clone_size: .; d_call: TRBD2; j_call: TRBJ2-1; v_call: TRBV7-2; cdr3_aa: CASSHAKTTSGSSNEQFF; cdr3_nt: TGTGCCAGCAGCCACGCGAAAACGACTAGCGGGAGTTCCAATGAGCAGTTCTTC
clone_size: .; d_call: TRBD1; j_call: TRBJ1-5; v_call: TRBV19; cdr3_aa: CASSLTGNGNQPQHF; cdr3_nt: TGTGCCAGTAGTTTGACAGGGAATGGCAATCAGCCCCAGCATTTT
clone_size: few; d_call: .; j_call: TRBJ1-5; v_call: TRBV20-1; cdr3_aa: CSASGNPSNQPQHF; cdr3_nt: TGCAGTGCTTCAGGGAACCCAAGCAATCAGCCCCAGCATTTT
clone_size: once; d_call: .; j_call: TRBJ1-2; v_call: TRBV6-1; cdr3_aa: CATSLGGGHYGYTF; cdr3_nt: TGTGCCACCTCTCTCGGCGGGGGGCACTATGGCTACACCTTC
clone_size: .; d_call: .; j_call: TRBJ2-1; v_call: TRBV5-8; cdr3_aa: CASSLDVQSYNEQFF; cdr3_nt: TGTGCCAGCAGCTTAGACGTTCAGTCCTACAATGAGCAGTTCTTC
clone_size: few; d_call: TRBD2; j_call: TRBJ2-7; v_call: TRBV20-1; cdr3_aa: CSAPSGRAREQYF; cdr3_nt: TGCAGTGCCCCAAGCGGGAGGGCCAGGGAGCAGTACTTC
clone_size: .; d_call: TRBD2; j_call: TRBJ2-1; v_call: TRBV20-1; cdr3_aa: CSGGGSRNEQFF; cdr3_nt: TGCAGTGGTGGCGGGAGTAGGAATGAGCAGTTCTTC
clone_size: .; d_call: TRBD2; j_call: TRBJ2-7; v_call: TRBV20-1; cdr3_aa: CSARDLLTSGSSYEQYF; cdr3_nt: TGCAGTGCTAGAGACCTCTTAACTAGCGGGAGTTCCTACGAGCAGTACTTC
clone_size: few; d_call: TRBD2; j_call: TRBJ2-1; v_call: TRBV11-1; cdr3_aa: CASSLNSGREQFF; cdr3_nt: TGTGCCAGCAGCTTAAATAGCGGGAGGGAGCAGTTCTTC
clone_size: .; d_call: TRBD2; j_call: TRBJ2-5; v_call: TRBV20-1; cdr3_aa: CSAPRLAGGFGTQYF; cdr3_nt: TGCAGTGCTCCCCGACTAGCGGGAGGGTTCGGGACCCAGTACTTC
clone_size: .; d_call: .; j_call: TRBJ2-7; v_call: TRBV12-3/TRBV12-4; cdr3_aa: CASSLGGTSYEQYF; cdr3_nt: TGTGCCAGCAGTTTAGGGGGGACCTCCTACGAGCAGTACTTC
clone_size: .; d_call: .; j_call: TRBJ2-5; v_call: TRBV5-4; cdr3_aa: CASSPDRRETQYF; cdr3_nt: TGTGCCAGCAGCCCTGACAGGCGGGAGACCCAGTACTTC
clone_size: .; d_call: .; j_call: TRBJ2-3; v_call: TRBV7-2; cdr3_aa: CASSWAGTAQYF; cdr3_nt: TGTGCCAGCAGCTGGGCCGGGACGGCGCAGTATTTT
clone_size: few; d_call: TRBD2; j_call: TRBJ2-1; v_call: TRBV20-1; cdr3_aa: CSARDGLAGAVGQFF; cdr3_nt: TGCAGTGCTAGAGATGGACTAGCGGGAGCTGTCGGGCAGTTCTTC
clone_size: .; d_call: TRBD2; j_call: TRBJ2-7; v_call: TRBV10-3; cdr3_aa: CATPGTSGFYEQYF; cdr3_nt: TGTGCCACGCCCGGGACTAGCGGGTTCTACGAGCAGTACTTC